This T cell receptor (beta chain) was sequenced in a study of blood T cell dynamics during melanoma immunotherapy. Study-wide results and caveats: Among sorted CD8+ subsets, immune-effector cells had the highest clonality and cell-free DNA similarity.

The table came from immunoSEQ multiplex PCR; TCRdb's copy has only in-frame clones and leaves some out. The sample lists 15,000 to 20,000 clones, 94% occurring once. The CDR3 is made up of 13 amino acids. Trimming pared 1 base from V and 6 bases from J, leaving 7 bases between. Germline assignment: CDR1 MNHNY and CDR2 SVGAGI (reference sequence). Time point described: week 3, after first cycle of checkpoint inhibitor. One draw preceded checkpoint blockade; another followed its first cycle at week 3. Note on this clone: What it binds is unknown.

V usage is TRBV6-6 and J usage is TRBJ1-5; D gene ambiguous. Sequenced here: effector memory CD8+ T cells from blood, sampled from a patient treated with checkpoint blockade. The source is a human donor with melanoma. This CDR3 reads CASSYLFAQPQHF. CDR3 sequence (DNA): TGTGCCAGCAGTTACTTGTTCGCTCAGCCCCAGCATTTT.